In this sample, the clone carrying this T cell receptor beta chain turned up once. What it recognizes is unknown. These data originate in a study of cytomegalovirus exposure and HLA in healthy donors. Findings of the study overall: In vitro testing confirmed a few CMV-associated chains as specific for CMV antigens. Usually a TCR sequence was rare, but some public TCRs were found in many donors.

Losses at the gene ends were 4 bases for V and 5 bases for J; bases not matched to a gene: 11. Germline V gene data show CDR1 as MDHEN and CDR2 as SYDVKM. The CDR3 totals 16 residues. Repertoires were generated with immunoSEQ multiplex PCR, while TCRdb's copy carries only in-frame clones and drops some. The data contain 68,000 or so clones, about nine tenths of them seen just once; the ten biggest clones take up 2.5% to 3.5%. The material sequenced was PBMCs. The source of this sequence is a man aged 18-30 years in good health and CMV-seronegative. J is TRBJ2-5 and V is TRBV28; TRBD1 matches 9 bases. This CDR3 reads CASSSRGTGLWETQYF. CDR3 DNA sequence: TGTGCCAGCAGTTCCCGCGGGACAGGGCTTTGGGAGACCCAGTACTTC.